This T cell receptor beta chain emerged from a study of T-cell memory formation after mild COVID-19. Notes on this clonotype: What it binds is not known.

Study-level points and caveats: Those CD4+ clones that contracted were mainly in CM and EM (CD8+ ones in EMRA). Contracting clones from day 15 to 85 had balanced CD4/CD8; later expanders favoured CD4+.

Each CDR3 protein gets one entry after TCRdb re-called the 5' RACE reads with MiXCR. Among approximately 180,000 distinct CDR3 sequences listed, more than 15% were seen once. Looked up from germline, CDR1 is MGHRA and CDR2 is YSYEKL. The CDR3 extends over 15 amino acids. V dropped 2 bases and J dropped 7; count of bases not matched to a gene: 8. Sequenced sample: PBMCs or a T cell subset sorted from them (not recorded which). The TCR originated in an adult woman who had mild COVID-19 (a few samples of this study predate the infection). Cell type and time point are not known. This chain uses TRBV4-1 with TRBJ1-5; 7 bases map to TRBD1. Here the CDR3 reads CASSQFNRGNQPQHF. The DNA of the CDR3 is TGCGCCAGCAGCCAATTCAACAGGGGAAACCAGCCCCAGCATTTT.